Sequencing of this T cell receptor (beta chain) was carried out in a study of glioma-infiltrating T cells after dendritic cell vaccination. Unmatched junction bases numbered 9, after V lost 6 bases and J lost 5 bases. The CDR3 covers 14 residues. Germline V gene sequence: CDR1 KGHSH, CDR2 LQKENI. Profiling relied on immunoSEQ multiplex PCR, and the TCRdb table lists in-frame clones only, not all of them. This sample yields about 96,000 clones, of which around three quarters are seen a single time; 5.5% to 7% belongs to the top ten. The study, taken as a whole, reports: Longer survival after dendritic cell vaccination followed higher pretreatment TIL content.

With respect to this clone: Its antigen remains unidentified.

Sample: blood, taken before dendritic cell vaccination. The gene calls are TRBV18 and TRBJ1-2; 7 bases align to TRBD1. This receptor was taken from a human donor with glioblastoma. The CDR3 bases are TGTGCCAGCTCCCGCGACAGGGACCATTATGGCTACACCTTC. Translated: CASSRDRDHYGYTF.